The 10 T cell receptor beta chains below all came from one sample that was sequenced in a study of shared clonotypes between healthy human individuals (dated by TCRdb to about 2020). To prepare the library, the immunoSEQ multiplex PCR assay was applied. Held by TCRdb, this immuneACCESS table contains in-frame sequences only and omits some clones. Under half of the omission traces to an unresolved V gene where checked; the cause of the rest is unknown. The sample contains about 2.4 million clones, more than 90% of them found a single time. 0.11% to 0.15% of the sample is taken by the ten largest. The sequencing sample was made of naive CD4+ T cells sorted from blood. The cell subset or site label corresponds to: CD45RA+ positively selected. The receptors come from a man aged 18 to 35 in good health.

On this clone: Other DNA sequences in this sample translate to the same CDR3. CDR3: CASSLAGGSDTQYF. The CDR3 region has the DNA TGTGCCAGCAGCCTAGCGGGGGGCTCAGATACGCAGTATTTT. This chain links TRBV5-4 with TRBJ2-3, with 11 bases fitting TRBD2. From germline, CDR1 is SGHNT and CDR2 YYREEE (reference sequence). V lost 4 bases, J lost 4 bases, and 2 bases stayed unmatched. The length of the CDR3 is 14 residues.

The chain carries TRBV11-2 and TRBJ2-7; TRBD1 matches at 7 bases. Germline lookup yields CDR1 SGHAT and CDR2 FQNNGV. Unmatched junction bases numbered 5, after V lost 5 bases and J lost 4 bases. This CDR3 has 13 amino acids. CDR3 amino acids: CASSAQQGYEQYF. For the CDR3, the DNA is TGTGCCAGCAGCGCTCAACAGGGGTACGAGCAGTACTTC.

As to this clone: In the same sample, other DNA sequences code for this CDR3. The CDR3 region is CASSRVVETQYF. CDR3 nucleotide sequence: TGTGCCAGCAGCAGGGTTGTGGAGACCCAGTACTTC. The chain combines TRBV6-1 with TRBJ2-5; a weak D match, TRBD1 (5 bases). Trimming stripped 6 bases from V and 5 bases from J, with 10 bases between. Germline CDR1 is MNHNS and CDR2 is SASEGT. The CDR3 is made up of 12 amino acids.

V gene TRBV28 combines with J gene TRBJ1-5; a possible D gene is TRBD1 (5 bases). Germline CDR1 and CDR2: MDHEN and SYDVKM. Between the trimmed V and J ends, which lost 5 bases and 9 bases, there was a span of 20 bases. CDR3 length: 15 amino acids. The DNA of the CDR3 is TGTGCCAGCAGTCCCCCCGGGACGCTGGAACTGCCCCAGCATTTT. Translated: CASSPPGTLELPQHF. The whole variable domain, remainder taken from reference TRBV28 and TRBJ1-5, is DVKVTQSSRYLVKRTGEKVFLECVQDMDHENMFWYRQDPGLGLRLIYFSYDVKMKEKGDIPEGYSVSREKKERFSLILESASTNQTSMYLCASSPPGTLELPQHFGDGTRLSIL.

The J gene is TRBJ1-2, the V gene TRBV5-1; no clear D gene. CDR1 SGHRS and CDR2 YFSETQ come from the germline V gene. The CDR3 extends over 16 amino acids. V was trimmed by 0 bases and J by 1 base, leaving 13 bases between them. CDR3 nucleotide sequence: TGCGCCAGCAGCTTGGGTCGGAGCAATGGTAACTATGGCTACACCTTC. Residues: CASSLGRSNGNYGYTF.

This chain joins TRBV5-1 and TRBJ2-7; 13 nucleotides agree with TRBD2. Germline values: CDR1 SGHRS, CDR2 YFSETQ. V lost 4 bases, J lost 5 bases, and 6 bases stayed unmatched. CDR3 length: 15 residues. The CDR3 DNA follows: TGCGCCAGCAGCCCACTAGCGGGGGGGCCAAACGAGCAGTACTTC. It encodes CASSPLAGGPNEQYF.

This chain joins TRBV10-2 and TRBJ2-7, with 9 bases that match TRBD2. Trimming took 2 bases from V and 7 from J; bases not matched to a gene: 9. Germline CDR1 WSHSY, CDR2 SAAADI. The CDR3 sequence is 15 residues long. The CDR3 sequence: CASSEIPGLASEQYF. CDR3 in DNA: TGCGCCAGCAGTGAGATCCCGGGACTAGCCAGTGAGCAGTACTTC.

This sequence joins TRBV30 and TRBJ2-7; D may correspond to TRBD1 or TRBD2 (6 bases each). Per the germline V gene, CDR1 is GTSNPN and CDR2 is SVGIG (reference sequence). This CDR3 contains 13 residues. V was shortened by 2 bases and J by 2 bases, with 10 bases between the two germline ends. The CDR3 reads CAWSRGEPYEQYF. For the CDR3, the DNA is TGTGCCTGGAGTAGGGGGGAACCCTACGAGCAGTACTTC.

The rearrangement joins TRBV19 to TRBJ2-7; TRBD1 matches 9 bases. After removal of 3 bases from V and 3 bases from J, the junction contained 6 bases not matched to a gene. Germline-derived CDR1 and CDR2 are LNHDA and SQIVND (reference sequence). The CDR3 has 15 residues. Here the CDR3 reads CASSIQKGQGYEQYF. Written as DNA, the CDR3 is TGTGCCAGTAGTATTCAGAAGGGACAGGGCTACGAGCAGTACTTC.

The chain combines TRBV28 with TRBJ2-2, with a weak D call TRBD1 (6 bases). Germline CDR1 MDHEN, CDR2 SYDVKM. Deletions cut 8 bases from V and 7 bases from J, with 11 bases between. The CDR3 runs to 12 residues. Here the CDR3 reads CASWGQVGELFF. The CDR3 nucleotides read TGTGCCAGCTGGGGGCAAGTCGGGGAGCTGTTTTTT.